The 22 T cell receptor beta chains listed next were all sequenced from one sample in a study of OX40 agonist ivuxolimab in advanced cancers. Generated by immunoSEQ multiplex PCR, the TCRdb table keeps only in-frame clones and is missing some. The table has approximately 58,000 clones, approximately 90% seen once. Sample: CD4+ or CD8+ T cells sorted from blood, taken in a trial of the OX40 agonist ivuxolimab. The receptors were gathered from an adult with an advanced solid tumor such as melanoma, head and neck, liver or kidney cancer.

The V call is TRBV7-3, the J call TRBJ2-1; 12 bases map to TRBD1. V shed 4 bases and J 8 bases; nucleotides not matched to a gene: 3. This CDR3 comprises 14 residues. Germline CDR1 reads SGHTA; CDR2 reads FQGTGA. The CDR3 protein is CASSYGTGGDEQFF. As DNA, the CDR3 is TGTGCCAGCAGCTACGGGACAGGGGGCGATGAGCAGTTCTTC.

This chain joins TRBV19 and TRBJ1-5; 8 positions match TRBD1. The CDR3 has 18 residues. Germline V gene lookup returns CDR1 LNHDA and CDR2 SQIVND (reference sequence). The V gene end was trimmed by 1 base and the J gene end by 0 bases; junction bases not matched to a gene: 8. The DNA of the CDR3 is TGTGCCAGTAGTATAGGGCCGGGACAGGAGTATAGCAATCAGCCCCAGCATTTT. Its protein is CASSIGPGQEYSNQPQHF.

The sample holds one count of this clone. The chain employs TRBV4-1 and TRBJ2-7; the D gene could be TRBD1 or TRBD2 (5 bases each). The CDR3 spans 17 residues. Germline CDR1 reads MGHRA; CDR2 reads YSYEKL. The V and J ends lost 0 bases and 4 bases respectively, with 19 bases between them. CDR3 nucleotides: TGCGCCAGCAGCCAAGATGGGGACCCCGCCTCAGAATACGAGCAGTACTTC. It encodes CASSQDGDPASEYEQYF.

The chain carries TRBV5-6 and TRBJ2-7; D not certain. Germline V gene data show CDR1 as SGHDT and CDR2 as YYEEEE. With 0 bases removed from V and 0 bases from J, the gap between germline ends came to 4 bases. The CDR3 is 13 amino acids. In DNA, the CDR3 is TGTGCCAGCAGCTTGGGGAACTCCTACGAGCAGTACTTC. This translates into CASSLGNSYEQYF. The whole variable domain, filled in from reference TRBV5-6 and TRBJ2-7, reads DAGVTQSPTHLIKTRGQQVTLRCSPKSGHDTVSWYQQALGQGPQFIFQYYEEEERQRGNFPDRFSGHQFPNYSSELNVNALLLGDSALYLCASSLGNSYEQYFGPGTRLTVT.

The chain is built from TRBV5-6 and TRBJ2-1; D is possibly TRBD2 (5 bases). In germline, CDR1 is SGHDT, CDR2 YYEEEE. The V end was cut by 1 base, the J end by 6 bases, with 11 bases between. The CDR3 covers 14 residues. CDR3 coding DNA: TGTGCCAGCAGCTTGTCTTCTAGCTCCAATGAGCAGTTCTTC. Residues: CASSLSSSSNEQFF.

The V and J genes are TRBV27 and TRBJ1-3, with 7 nucleotides matching TRBD1. This CDR3 has 14 residues. Germline V gene lookup returns CDR1 MNHEY and CDR2 SMNVEV (reference sequence). V lost 5 bases to trimming and J lost 4 bases; unmatched junction nucleotides: 5. This chain's CDR3 is CASSPGQRGNTIYF. The DNA for the CDR3 is TGTGCCAGCAGTCCGGGACAGCGAGGAAACACCATATATTTT.

The chain is built from TRBV9 and TRBJ2-5; TRBD2 might be the D (7 bases). Matching the DNA end better, TRBJ2-7 makes the J call doubtful. CDR3 length: 15 amino acids. Germline V gives CDR1 SGDLS, CDR2 YYNGEE. The chain's CDR3 is CASSASGTSSYEQYF. CDR3 DNA: TGTGCCAGCAGCGCAAGCGGGACATCCTCCTACGAGCAGTACTTC.

J is TRBJ2-5 and V is TRBV28; 10 bases match TRBD2. Germline-derived CDR1 and CDR2 are MDHEN and SYDVKM. V was pared by 7 bases and J by 13 bases, with 15 bases of the junction left unmatched. The CDR3 totals 14 residues. CDR3 nucleotide sequence: TGTGCCAGCAACACGGTGGGATCTAGCGGGAGACGGTACTTC. Translated, it gives CASNTVGSSGRRYF.

The rearrangement links TRBV27 to TRBJ2-7, with 10 positions matching TRBD2. The J segment lost 2 bases and the V segment lost 5 bases, leaving 3 bases of the junction unmatched. The CDR3 is 14 residues long. Germline V CDR1 and CDR2: MNHEY, SMNVEV (reference sequence). CDR3 bases: TGTGCCAGCAGTAGCGGGAGGGTCGCCTACGAGCAGTACTTC. Encoded protein: CASSSGRVAYEQYF.

The genes are TRBV19 and TRBJ1-2; no clear D gene. Per germline, CDR1 LNHDA and CDR2 SQIVND (reference sequence). The CDR3 has 13 residues. Trimming stripped 3 bases from V and 6 bases from J, with 11 bases between. CDR3 protein: CASSILEGNGYTF. The CDR3 DNA is TGTGCCAGTAGTATTCTGGAGGGTAATGGCTACACCTTC.

The chain combines TRBV19 with TRBJ1-1, with D possibly being TRBD1 (6 bases). CDR1 and CDR2 (germline): LNHDA, SQIVND (reference sequence). V was cut by 7 bases and J by 4 bases, with 13 bases left in between. The CDR3 is 13 residues long. As DNA, the CDR3 is TGTGCCAGTACTCTCCTCAGGGGCACTGAAGCTTTCTTT. Translated, it gives CASTLLRGTEAFF.

The chain links TRBV9 to TRBJ1-2, with TRBD1 as a possible D gene (6 bases). V gave up 0 bases and J gave up 4 bases, with 10 bases separating them. The germline V gene has CDR1 SGDLS and CDR2 YYNGEE. The CDR3 has 14 residues. In nucleotides, the CDR3 is TGTGCCAGCAGCGTAGGACAGGACTCCTATGGCTACACCTTC. Translating gives CASSVGQDSYGYTF.

Written as DNA, the CDR3 is TGTGCCAGCAGCACCCTGAGCGGGGAGCTGTTTTTT. This gives the protein CASSTLSGELFF. The rearrangement uses TRBV9 and TRBJ2-2; the D is unclear. V was trimmed by 4 bases and J by 7 bases, leaving 8 bases between them. Germline V lookup: CDR1 SGDLS, CDR2 YYNGEE. The CDR3 has 12 amino acids.

V and J are TRBV25-1 and TRBJ1-4; 8 positions agree with TRBD1. V was pared by 4 bases and J by 8 bases, with 12 bases of the junction left unmatched. CDR3 size: 16 residues. The V gene's germline CDR1 is MGHDK and CDR2 SYGVNS. CDR3 residues: CASSGGAGTGYEKLFF. The CDR3 region has the DNA TGTGCCAGCAGTGGTGGTGCCGGGACAGGCTACGAAAAACTGTTTTTT.

V usage is TRBV10-3 and J usage is TRBJ2-1, with 9 bases matching TRBD2. CDR1 and CDR2 (germline): ENHRY, SYGVKD. V was clipped by 3 bases and J by 8 bases; unmatched bases: 11. CDR3 size: 16 residues. CDR3 sequence (DNA): TGTGCCATCAGTGAATGGATTAGCGGGAGTCGAGATGAGCAGTTCTTC. Translating it yields CAISEWISGSRDEQFF.

V and J are TRBV5-1 and TRBJ1-2, with D tentatively TRBD1 (5 bases). Trimming took 4 bases from V and 8 from J, leaving 15 bases between them. CDR1 is SGHRS, CDR2 YFSETQ, per germline. This CDR3 region has 13 residues. Here the CDR3 DNA reads TGCGCCAGCAGCCTTTCGGGGGGAGGAGGCTACACCTTC. This gives the protein CASSLSGGGGYTF. The variable domain in full, with the rest retrieved from reference TRBV5-1 and TRBJ1-2, is KAGVTQTPRYLIKTRGQQVTLSCSPISGHRSVSWYQQTPGQGLQFLFEYFSETQRNKGNFPGRFSGRQFSNSRSEMNVSTLELGDSALYLCASSLSGGGGYTFGSGTRLTVV.

The rearrangement links TRBV28 to TRBJ1-1; possibly TRBD1 for D (6 bases). Germline-derived CDR1 and CDR2 are MDHEN and SYDVKM. This CDR3 is built from 14 residues. Trimming left V 3 bases short and J 1 base short, with 9 bases between. CDR3 protein: CASSFKGGNTEAFF. DNA for the CDR3: TGTGCCAGCAGTTTCAAGGGGGGGAACACTGAAGCTTTCTTT.

This sequence joins TRBV5-6 and TRBJ2-7; D is unresolved. The germline V and J ends were trimmed by 4 bases and 2 bases, with 4 bases remaining between them. CDR1 is SGHDT, CDR2 YYEEEE, per germline. CDR3 length: 11 residues. CDR3 sequence: CASSGTYEQYF. CDR3 coding DNA: TGTGCCAGCAGCGGTACCTACGAGCAGTACTTC. The variable domain in full, with the rest retrieved from reference TRBV5-6 and TRBJ2-7, is DAGVTQSPTHLIKTRGQQVTLRCSPKSGHDTVSWYQQALGQGPQFIFQYYEEEERQRGNFPDRFSGHQFPNYSSELNVNALLLGDSALYLCASSGTYEQYFGPGTRLTVT.

The J gene is TRBJ1-6, the V gene TRBV4-1; D is unclear. The germline CDR1 and CDR2 sequences are MGHRA and YSYEKL. The V and J ends lost 2 bases and 8 bases respectively, with 13 bases between them. This CDR3 has 15 residues. CDR3: CASSQYRERDSPLHF. The CDR3 region has the DNA TGCGCCAGCAGCCAATATCGGGAGCGGGATTCACCCCTCCACTTT.

The J gene is TRBJ2-7, the V gene TRBV6-5; 10 bases are shared with TRBD1. The CDR3 covers 16 residues. The V segment lost 1 base and the J segment 5 bases; nucleotides outside the gene matches: 8. Germline assignment: CDR1 MNHEY and CDR2 SVGAGI. Here the CDR3 DNA reads TGTGCCAGCAGTTACTACGGACAGGGGGAATTTAACGAGCAGTACTTC. Its protein is CASSYYGQGEFNEQYF.

The rearrangement joins TRBV19 to TRBJ2-1; 8 bases align to TRBD2. The CDR3 sequence is 14 residues long. Germline V gene sequence: CDR1 LNHDA, CDR2 SQIVND (reference sequence). V lost 5 bases to trimming and J lost 6 bases; unmatched junction nucleotides: 6. CDR3 residues: CASSLATSANEQFF. In DNA form, the CDR3 reads TGTGCCAGTAGTCTCGCGACTAGCGCCAATGAGCAGTTCTTC.

The chain recombines TRBV15 with TRBJ1-5; weak D call: TRBD1 (5 bases). V was pared by 1 base and J by 2 bases, with 12 bases between. Per the germline V gene, CDR1 is LNHNV and CDR2 is YYDKDF (reference sequence). CDR3 length: 16 amino acids. CDR3 DNA: TGTGCCACCAGCAGAGTTCCGGGGCTTGGCAATCAGCCCCAGCATTTT. It translates to CATSRVPGLGNQPQHF.